This T cell receptor beta chain was sequenced during a study of blood T cell repertoires in COVID-19. Across the whole study: In each case, the material was cDNA or gDNA derived from T cells, B-cell-depleted T cells, or PBMCs.

This CDR3 has 14 amino acids. The ends lost 5 bases at V and 5 bases at J; junction bases unmatched: 6. From germline, CDR1 is LNHDA and CDR2 SQIVND (reference sequence). Under the authors' procedure: From reference gene primer amplification, estimates of nucleated cell counts were derived. The data were produced by immunoSEQ multiplex PCR, yet TCRdb's version contains in-frame clones alone and is incomplete. V, J and clone size derive from that table, while D and trimming were established from the DNA sequence. The repertoire holds some 60,000 clones, with about 90% as singletons. This TCR was sampled from a man aged 60-69 years with acute or convalescent COVID-19. The chain carries TRBV19 and TRBJ1-2, with 9 positions matching TRBD1. The sample consisted of peripheral blood. The CDR3 sequence: CASSVRQGEYGYTF. Written as DNA, the CDR3 is TGTGCCAGTAGTGTCCGACAGGGGGAATATGGCTACACCTTC.